This T cell receptor beta chain was sequenced in a study of CD4 T cells in relation to SARS-CoV-2 and coronaviruses. Whole-study context: PBMCs were cultured with antigen for nine to eleven days before TCR beta sequencing. The HLA restriction of the shared crossreactive spike epitopes was mapped. Convalescent patients were 8 or 9 males and 4 females; two were Hispanic.

Germline V gene data show CDR1 as SNHLY and CDR2 as FYNNEI. CDR3 length equals 17 residues. Comment on this clone: What it binds is not known. One end of the junction does not line up with germline, which may come from a read error. This sample also contains other DNA sequences that code for the same CDR3.

Cryopreserved PBMCs were CD4-enriched, then split into naive and memory cells. Only in-frame clones appear in the TCRdb table, and some are missing; sequencing was by immunoSEQ multiplex PCR. The sample yields 36,000 or so clones, more than 60% seen once. The clonotype originates from an adult with COVID-19. V is TRBV2 and J is TRBJ2-6; the D gene is possibly TRBD1 (5 bases). Sequencing was performed on memory CD4+ T cells from PBMCs, cultured in vitro. The CDR3, as DNA: TGTGCCAGCAGTCTTGGCTATGTCGGCTCTGGGGCCAACGTTCTGACTTTC. Its translation: CASSLGYVGSGANVLTF. The full variable domain, in which reference TRBV2 and TRBJ2-6 provide the parts outside the CDR3, is EPEVTQTPSHQVTQMGQEVILRCVPISNHLYFYWYRQILGQKVEFLVSFYNNEISEKSEIFDDQFSVERPDGSNFTLKIRSTKLEDSAMYFCASSLGYVGSGANVLTFGAGSRLTVL.